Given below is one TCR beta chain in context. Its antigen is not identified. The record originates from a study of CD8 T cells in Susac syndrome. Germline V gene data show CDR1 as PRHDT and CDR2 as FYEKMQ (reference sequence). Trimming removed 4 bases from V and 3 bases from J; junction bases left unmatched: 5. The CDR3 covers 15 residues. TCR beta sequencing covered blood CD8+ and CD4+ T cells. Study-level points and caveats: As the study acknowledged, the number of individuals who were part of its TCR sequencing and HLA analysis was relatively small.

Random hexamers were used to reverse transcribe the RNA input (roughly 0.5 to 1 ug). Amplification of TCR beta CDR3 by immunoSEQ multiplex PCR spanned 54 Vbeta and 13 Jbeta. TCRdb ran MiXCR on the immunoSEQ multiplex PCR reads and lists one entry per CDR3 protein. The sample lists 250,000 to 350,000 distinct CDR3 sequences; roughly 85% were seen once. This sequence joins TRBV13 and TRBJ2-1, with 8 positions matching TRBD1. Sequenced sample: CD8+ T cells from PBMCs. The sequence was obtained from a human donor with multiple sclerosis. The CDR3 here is CASSWPGQDYNEQFF. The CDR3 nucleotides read TGTGCCAGCAGCTGGCCGGGACAGGACTACAATGAGCAGTTCTTC.